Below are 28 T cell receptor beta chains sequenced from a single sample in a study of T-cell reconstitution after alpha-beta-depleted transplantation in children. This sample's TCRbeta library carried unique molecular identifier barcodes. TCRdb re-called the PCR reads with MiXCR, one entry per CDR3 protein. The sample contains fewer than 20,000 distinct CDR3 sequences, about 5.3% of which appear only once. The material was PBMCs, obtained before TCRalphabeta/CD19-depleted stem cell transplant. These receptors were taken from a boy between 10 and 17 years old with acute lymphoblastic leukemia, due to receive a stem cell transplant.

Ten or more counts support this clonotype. Here the CDR3 reads CASSLGQGDGYTF. The CDR3 DNA follows: TGTGCCAGCAGCTTAGGACAGGGCGATGGCTACACCTTC. The chain employs TRBV11-3 and TRBJ1-2, with 7 nucleotides matching TRBD1. This CDR3 is built from 13 residues. With 1 base clipped from V and 6 bases from J, the junction kept 2 bases outside the gene matches. Germline CDR1 and CDR2: SGHNT and YENEEA.

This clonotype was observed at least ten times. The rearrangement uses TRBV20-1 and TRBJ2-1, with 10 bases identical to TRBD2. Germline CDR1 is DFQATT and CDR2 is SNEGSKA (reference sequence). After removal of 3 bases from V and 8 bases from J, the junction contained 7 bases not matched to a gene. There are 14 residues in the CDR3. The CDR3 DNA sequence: TGCAGTGCTAGTTCTAGCGGGAGTAGGGATGAGCAGTTCTTC. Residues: CSASSSGSRDEQFF.

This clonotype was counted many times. The CDR3 spells CASRLGLAESTDTQYF. The CDR3 DNA sequence: TGTGCCAGCAGGCTAGGACTAGCGGAGAGCACAGATACGCAGTATTTT. The V and J genes are TRBV2 and TRBJ2-3, with 10 positions matching TRBD2. Germline assignment: CDR1 SNHLY and CDR2 FYNNEI. This CDR3 contains 16 residues. J lost 0 bases, V lost 6 bases, and 6 bases had no gene match.

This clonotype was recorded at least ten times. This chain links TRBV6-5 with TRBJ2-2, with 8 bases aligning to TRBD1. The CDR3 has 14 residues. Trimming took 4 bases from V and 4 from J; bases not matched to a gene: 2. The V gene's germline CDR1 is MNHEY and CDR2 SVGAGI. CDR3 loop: CASSSTGGTGELFF. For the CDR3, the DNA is TGTGCCAGCAGTTCTACAGGGGGCACCGGGGAGCTGTTTTTT.

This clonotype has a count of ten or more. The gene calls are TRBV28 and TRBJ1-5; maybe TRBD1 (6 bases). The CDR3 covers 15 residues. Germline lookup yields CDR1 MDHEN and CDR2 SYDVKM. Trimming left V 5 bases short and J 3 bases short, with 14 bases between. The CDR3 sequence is CASSPPRQVNQPQHF. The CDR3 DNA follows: TGTGCCAGCAGTCCCCCTCGACAGGTCAATCAGCCCCAGCATTTT.

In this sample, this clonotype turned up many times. The CDR3: CASSLGTSGYYEQYF. The CDR3 bases are TGTGCCAGCAGCTTAGGGACTAGCGGGTACTACGAGCAGTACTTC. The chain links TRBV7-8 to TRBJ2-7; the match to TRBD2 covers 11 bases. CDR3 length: 15 residues. The V and J ends lost 1 base and 3 bases, in that order; junction bases with no gene match: 2. Germline CDR1 and CDR2: SGHVS and FQNEAQ.

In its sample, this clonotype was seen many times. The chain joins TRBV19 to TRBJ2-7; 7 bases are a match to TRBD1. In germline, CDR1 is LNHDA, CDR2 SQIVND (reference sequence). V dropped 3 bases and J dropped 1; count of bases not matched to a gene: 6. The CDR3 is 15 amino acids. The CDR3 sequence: CASSIRTGPSYEQYF. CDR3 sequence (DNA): TGTGCCAGTAGTATCCGGACAGGACCTTCCTACGAGCAGTACTTC.

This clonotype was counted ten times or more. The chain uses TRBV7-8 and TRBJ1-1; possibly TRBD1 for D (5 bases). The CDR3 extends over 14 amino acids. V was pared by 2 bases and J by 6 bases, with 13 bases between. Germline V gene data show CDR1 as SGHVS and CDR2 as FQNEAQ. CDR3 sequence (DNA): TGTGCCAGCAGCTTATCTGGGGCCTGGGCTGAAGCTTTCTTT. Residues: CASSLSGAWAEAFF.

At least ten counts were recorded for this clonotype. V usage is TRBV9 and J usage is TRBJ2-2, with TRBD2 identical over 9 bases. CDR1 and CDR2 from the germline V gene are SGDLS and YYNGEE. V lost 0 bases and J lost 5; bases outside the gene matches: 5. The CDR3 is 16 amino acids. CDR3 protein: CASSVVRGGRTGELFF. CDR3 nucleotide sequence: TGTGCCAGCAGCGTAGTGCGGGGGGGCCGGACCGGGGAGCTGTTTTTT.

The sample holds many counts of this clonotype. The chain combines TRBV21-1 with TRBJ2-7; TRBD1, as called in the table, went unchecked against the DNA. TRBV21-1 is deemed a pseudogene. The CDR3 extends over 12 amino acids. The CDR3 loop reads CACPPRNYEQYF. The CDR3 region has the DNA TGTGCCTGCCCCCCCAGGAACTACGAGCAGTACTTC.

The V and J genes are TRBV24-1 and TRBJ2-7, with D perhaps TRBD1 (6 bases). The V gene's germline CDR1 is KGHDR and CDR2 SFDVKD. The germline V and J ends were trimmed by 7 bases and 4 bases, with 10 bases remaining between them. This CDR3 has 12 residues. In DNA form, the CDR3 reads TGTGCCACCAGCCAACAGGGTTACGAGCAGTACTTC. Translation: CATSQQGYEQYF.

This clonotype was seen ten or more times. The CDR3 is CSARGTGTEGTEAFF. Here the CDR3 DNA reads TGCAGTGCTAGGGGAACCGGGACAGAGGGAACTGAAGCTTTCTTT. This sequence joins TRBV20-1 and TRBJ1-1, with TRBD1 matching 7 bases. Looked up from germline, CDR1 is DFQATT and CDR2 is SNEGSKA (reference sequence). The CDR3 totals 15 residues. J gave up 5 bases and V 3 bases, and 12 bases lay outside the gene matches.

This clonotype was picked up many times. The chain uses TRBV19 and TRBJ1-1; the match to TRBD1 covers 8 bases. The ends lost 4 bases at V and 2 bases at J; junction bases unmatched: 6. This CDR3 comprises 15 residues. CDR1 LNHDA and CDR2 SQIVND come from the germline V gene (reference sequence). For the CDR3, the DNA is TGTGCCAGTAGTACCGCCGGGACAGGAAACACTGAAGCTTTCTTT. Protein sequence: CASSTAGTGNTEAFF.

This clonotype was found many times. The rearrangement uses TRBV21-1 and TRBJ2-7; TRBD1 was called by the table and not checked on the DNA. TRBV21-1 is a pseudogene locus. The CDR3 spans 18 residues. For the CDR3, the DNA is TGTGCCAGCAGCCTAATCCCGGGCGAAGGACAGGGGTCCTACGAGCAGTACTTC. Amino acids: CASSLIPGEGQGSYEQYF.

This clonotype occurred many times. CDR3 sequence (DNA): TGTGCCAGCAGCCCAGCACTAGCGGGAGGTTGGGAAAACATTCAGTACTTC. This encodes CASSPALAGGWENIQYF. This chain connects TRBV7-9 to TRBJ2-4; 12 nucleotides agree with TRBD2. Losses at the gene ends were 5 bases for V and 5 bases for J; bases not matched to a gene: 10. The CDR3 has 17 amino acids. The V gene's germline CDR1 is SEHNR and CDR2 FQNEAQ (reference sequence). Full variable domain (rest looked up from reference TRBV7-9 and TRBJ2-4): DTGVSQNPRHKITKRGQNVTFRCDPISEHNRLYWYRQTLGQGPEFLTYFQNEAQLEKSRLLSDRFSAERPKGSFSTLEIQRTEQGDSAMYLCASSPALAGGWENIQYFGAGTRLSVL.

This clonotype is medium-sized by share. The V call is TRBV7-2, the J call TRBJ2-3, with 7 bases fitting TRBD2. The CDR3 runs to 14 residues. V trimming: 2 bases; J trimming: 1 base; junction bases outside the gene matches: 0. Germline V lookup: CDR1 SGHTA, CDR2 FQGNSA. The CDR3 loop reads CASSLTSGTDTQYF. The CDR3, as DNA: TGTGCCAGCAGCTTAACTAGCGGCACAGATACGCAGTATTTT.

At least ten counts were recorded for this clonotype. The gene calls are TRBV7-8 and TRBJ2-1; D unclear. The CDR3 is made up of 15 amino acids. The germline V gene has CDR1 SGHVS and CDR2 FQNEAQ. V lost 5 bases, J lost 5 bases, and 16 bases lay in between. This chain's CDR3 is CASSRFVRSDNEQFF. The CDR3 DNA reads TGTGCCAGCAGCCGCTTCGTGAGATCAGACAATGAGCAGTTCTTC.

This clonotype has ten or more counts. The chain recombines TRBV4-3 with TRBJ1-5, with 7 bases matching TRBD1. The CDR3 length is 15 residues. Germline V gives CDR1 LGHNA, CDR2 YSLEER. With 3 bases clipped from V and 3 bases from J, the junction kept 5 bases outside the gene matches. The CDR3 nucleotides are TGCGCCAGCAGCCAGACTGACAGGGTCAATCAGCCCCAGCATTTT. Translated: CASSQTDRVNQPQHF.

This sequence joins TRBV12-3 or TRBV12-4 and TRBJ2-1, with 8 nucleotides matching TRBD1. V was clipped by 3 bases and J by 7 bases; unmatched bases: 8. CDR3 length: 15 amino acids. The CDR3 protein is CASSLTGVSENEQFF. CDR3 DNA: TGTGCCAGCAGTTTGACAGGGGTTTCCGAGAATGAGCAGTTCTTC.

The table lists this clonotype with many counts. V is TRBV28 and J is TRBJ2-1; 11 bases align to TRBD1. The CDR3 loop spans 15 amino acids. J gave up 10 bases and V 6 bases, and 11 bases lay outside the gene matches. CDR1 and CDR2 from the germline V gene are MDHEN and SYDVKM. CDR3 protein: CASSLQDRGLGEQFF. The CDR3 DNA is TGTGCCAGCAGCTTACAGGACAGGGGGCTGGGGGAGCAGTTCTTC. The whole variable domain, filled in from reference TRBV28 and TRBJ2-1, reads DVKVTQSSRYLVKRTGEKVFLECVQDMDHENMFWYRQDPGLGLRLIYFSYDVKMKEKGDIPEGYSVSREKKERFSLILESASTNQTSMYLCASSLQDRGLGEQFFGPGTRLTVL.

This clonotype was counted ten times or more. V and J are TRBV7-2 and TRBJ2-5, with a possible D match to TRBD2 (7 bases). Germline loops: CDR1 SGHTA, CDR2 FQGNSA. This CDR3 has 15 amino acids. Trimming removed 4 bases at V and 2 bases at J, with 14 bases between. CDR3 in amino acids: CASSSQGGRQETQYF. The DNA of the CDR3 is TGTGCCAGCAGCTCACAGGGAGGGCGGCAAGAGACCCAGTACTTC.

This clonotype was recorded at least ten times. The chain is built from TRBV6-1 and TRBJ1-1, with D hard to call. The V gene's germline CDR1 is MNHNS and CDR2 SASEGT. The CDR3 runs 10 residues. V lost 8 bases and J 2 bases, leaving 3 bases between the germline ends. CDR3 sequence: CASGNTEAFF. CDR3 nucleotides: TGTGCCAGCGGTAACACTGAAGCTTTCTTT.

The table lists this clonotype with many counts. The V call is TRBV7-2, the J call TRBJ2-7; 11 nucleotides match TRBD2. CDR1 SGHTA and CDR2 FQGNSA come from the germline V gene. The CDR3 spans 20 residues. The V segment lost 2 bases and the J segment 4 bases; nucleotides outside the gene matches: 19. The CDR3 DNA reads TGTGCCAGCAGCTTAAGTCCCGGACTACGGGGTAGCGGGAGGGCTTACGAGCAGTACTTC. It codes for CASSLSPGLRGSGRAYEQYF.

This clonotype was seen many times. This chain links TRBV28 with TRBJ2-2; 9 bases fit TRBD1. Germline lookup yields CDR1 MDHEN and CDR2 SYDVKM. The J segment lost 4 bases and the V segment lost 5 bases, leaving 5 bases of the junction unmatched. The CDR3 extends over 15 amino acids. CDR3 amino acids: CASSPSGQGTGELFF. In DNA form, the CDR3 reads TGTGCCAGCAGTCCCTCGGGACAGGGCACCGGGGAGCTGTTTTTT.

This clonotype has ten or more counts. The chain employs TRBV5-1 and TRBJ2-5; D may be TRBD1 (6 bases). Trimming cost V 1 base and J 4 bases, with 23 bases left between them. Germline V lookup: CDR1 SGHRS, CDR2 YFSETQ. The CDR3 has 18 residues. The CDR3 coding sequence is TGCGCCAGCAGCTTGCGCCCTCCGGGACACTCATCGGGAGAGACCCAGTACTTC. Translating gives CASSLRPPGHSSGETQYF.

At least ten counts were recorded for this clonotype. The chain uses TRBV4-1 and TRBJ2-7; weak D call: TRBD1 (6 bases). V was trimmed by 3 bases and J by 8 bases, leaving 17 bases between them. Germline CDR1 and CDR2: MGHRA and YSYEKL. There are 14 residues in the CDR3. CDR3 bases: TGCGCCAGCAGCCACGGCAGGGGAATTTACCAGCAGTACTTC. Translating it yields CASSHGRGIYQQYF.

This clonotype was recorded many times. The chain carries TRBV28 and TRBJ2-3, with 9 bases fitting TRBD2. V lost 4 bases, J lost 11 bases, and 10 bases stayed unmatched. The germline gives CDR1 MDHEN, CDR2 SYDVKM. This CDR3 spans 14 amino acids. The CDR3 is CASSSPAGTSLQYF. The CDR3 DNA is TGTGCCAGCAGTTCGCCCGCCGGGACTAGCCTGCAGTATTTT.

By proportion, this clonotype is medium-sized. The CDR3 reads CASSLSGEPFGTQYF. In DNA, the CDR3 is TGTGCCAGCAGCTTATCGGGAGAGCCTTTTGGGACCCAGTACTTC. The chain joins TRBV7-2 to TRBJ2-5, with D maybe TRBD2 (6 bases). The CDR3 spans 15 residues. V dropped 2 bases and J dropped 7 bases, with 17 bases sitting between them. CDR1 is SGHTA and CDR2 is FQGNSA in the germline V gene.